This record concerns one T cell receptor (beta chain) sequence. The PCR had 60 Vbeta and 13 Jbeta primers. Some clones are missing from TCRdb's copy, which holds only in-frame ones; the method was immunoSEQ multiplex PCR. The sample records 150,000 to 200,000 clones, over 80% being singletons. The sample is drawn from a study of cytomegalovirus exposure and HLA in healthy donors. CDR1 and CDR2 (germline): SQVTM, ANQGSEA. The CDR3 covers 15 residues. V lost 5 bases to trimming and J lost 8 bases; unmatched junction nucleotides: 15. This receptor was identified in a woman between 18 and 29 years old in good health and CMV-seronegative. Sequenced sample: PBMCs. The rearrangement joins TRBV29-1 to TRBJ1-2; 9 bases are shared with TRBD1. This CDR3 reads CSVRTGTGSTGGYTF. CDR3 coding DNA: TGCAGCGTTCGGACCGGGACAGGGTCCACGGGGGGCTACACCTTC.